There are a few counts of the clone carrying this T cell receptor beta chain. Its antigen is as yet unknown. This sample was taken from a study of spatial heterogeneity in lung cancer. Documented time point: sample taken at primary tumor resection. The authors sequenced whole RNA from tumor, nontumor lung or frozen PBMC without sorting. Overall study findings and caveats: Relative to follow-up, resection was when ubiquitous expanded tumor TCRs appeared more in blood.

TCRdb processed the 5' RACE reads anew with MiXCR; each CDR3 protein has one entry. In the table there are roughly 39,000 distinct CDR3 sequences, around 7% of which are singletons. The sequence was obtained from a male donor with early-stage non-small cell lung cancer. Specimen: PBMCs, collected at surgery.

The CDR3: CASRGPGGSNTGELFF. The CDR3, as DNA: TGTGCCAGTAGGGGTCCTGGCGGATCCAACACCGGGGAGCTGTTTTTT. The genes are TRBV19 and TRBJ2-2; D is undetermined. From germline, CDR1 is LNHDA and CDR2 SQIVND (reference sequence). The CDR3 consists of 16 residues. Trimming took off 6 bases at V and 2 bases at J, with 16 bases between the two ends.